Following are 20 T cell receptor beta chains from one sample sequenced in a study of OX40 agonist ivuxolimab in advanced cancers. The data were produced by immunoSEQ multiplex PCR, yet TCRdb's version contains in-frame clones alone and is incomplete. The sample lists tens of thousands of clones, approximately 90% occurring once. The source was CD4+ or CD8+ T cells sorted from blood, collected in a trial of the OX40 agonist ivuxolimab. The receptor source for this set is an adult with an advanced solid tumor such as melanoma, head and neck, liver or kidney cancer.

The chain has TRBV21-1 and TRBJ1-3. TRBV21-1 is a recognized pseudogene. CDR3 length: 16 amino acids. The chain's CDR3 is CASSPRGGETGNTIYF. DNA of the CDR3: TGTGCCAGCAGCCCACGTGGCGGGGAAACTGGAAACACCATATATTTT.

The genes are TRBV6-5 and TRBJ1-2; TRBD1 is a possible D gene (5 bases). The CDR3 loop spans 16 amino acids. V gave up 0 bases and J gave up 7 bases, with 18 bases separating them. Germline loops: CDR1 MNHEY, CDR2 SVGAGI. The CDR3 DNA reads TGTGCCAGCAGTTACTCCCTCGACAGTTGGTTAGGTGGCTACACCTTC. This gives the protein CASSYSLDSWLGGYTF.

The rearrangement uses TRBV6-1 and TRBJ2-3, with D maybe TRBD2 (6 bases). Trimming left V 5 bases short and J 6 bases short, with 15 bases between. The CDR3 totals 14 residues. Germline V CDR1 and CDR2: MNHNS, SASEGT. The CDR3 is CASSRDSLGDTQYF. The DNA for the CDR3 is TGTGCCAGCAGTCGGGACTCATTAGGGGATACGCAGTATTTT.

The chain has TRBV10-3 and TRBJ2-3; 9 bases are shared with TRBD2. CDR1 is ENHRY, CDR2 SYGVKD, per germline. Trimming took 6 bases from V and 4 from J; bases not matched to a gene: 5. The length of the CDR3 is 14 residues. Written as DNA, the CDR3 is TGTGCCATCAGGTCCGGGACTAGCTCAGATACGCAGTATTTT. Protein: CAIRSGTSSDTQYF.

This sequence joins TRBV28 and TRBJ2-7; 11 bases match TRBD2. The CDR3 totals 12 residues. With 8 bases clipped from V and 4 bases from J, the junction kept 1 base outside the gene matches. CDR1 and CDR2 (germline): MDHEN, SYDVKM. The DNA of the CDR3 is TGTGCCAGCTCTAGCGGGGGGTACGAGCAGTACTTC. Amino acids: CASSSGGYEQYF.

The rearrangement links TRBV11-3 to TRBJ2-2; 14 bases line up with TRBD2. The V gene's germline CDR1 is SGHNT and CDR2 YENEEA. Trimming took 0 bases from V and 0 from J; bases not matched to a gene: 3. The CDR3 has 19 amino acids. The CDR3 DNA reads as TGTGCCAGCAGCTTAGAGGGACTAGCGGGAGACTCGAACACCGGGGAGCTGTTTTTT. This translates into CASSLEGLAGDSNTGELFF. Based on the CDR3 plus reference TRBV11-3 and TRBJ2-2, the full variable domain is EAGVVQSPRYKIIEKKQPVAFWCNPISGHNTLYWYLQNLGQGPELLIRYENEEAVDDSQLPKDRFSAERLKGVDSTLKIQPAELGDSAVYLCASSLEGLAGDSNTGELFFGEGSRLTVL.

The chain uses TRBV28 and TRBJ1-2, with D perhaps TRBD1 (5 bases). Germline V gene lookup returns CDR1 MDHEN and CDR2 SYDVKM. The CDR3 is 14 residues long. V was clipped by 2 bases and J by 4 bases, with 11 bases between them. CDR3 region: CASSLSTRVYGYTF. The CDR3 region has the DNA TGTGCCAGCAGTTTAAGTACCAGGGTCTATGGCTACACCTTC.

The chain combines TRBV19 with TRBJ1-4; D gene unclear. CDR1 and CDR2 (germline): LNHDA, SQIVND (reference sequence). This CDR3 contains 14 residues. Trimming removed 6 bases from V and 7 bases from J, with 15 bases in between. The CDR3 here is CASRSGGSGEKLFF. The CDR3 DNA is TGTGCCAGTAGATCGGGAGGGAGTGGTGAAAAACTGTTTTTT.

The chain recombines TRBV19 with TRBJ2-5; TRBD2 agrees at 7 bases. The CDR3 is 12 amino acids. The germline V gene encodes CDR1 LNHDA and CDR2 SQIVND (reference sequence). The junction had 6 bases not matched to a gene; V was cut back by 8 bases and J by 6 bases. CDR3 residues: CASHGRTKTQYF. CDR3 nucleotide sequence: TGTGCCAGTCACGGGAGGACGAAGACCCAGTACTTC.

The chain couples TRBV4-2 to TRBJ2-1; no firm D call. V lost 7 bases and J lost 10, with 17 bases in between. CDR3 length: 13 residues. CDR1 is LGHNA and CDR2 is YNFKEQ in the germline V gene. CDR3 amino acids: CASTSPGMAEQFF. CDR3 nucleotide sequence: TGTGCCAGCACCTCTCCCGGTATGGCCGAGCAGTTCTTC.

The V call is TRBV4-3, the J call TRBJ1-1; D not resolved. With 1 base removed from V and 2 bases from J, the gap between germline ends came to 8 bases. CDR3 length equals 14 residues. Germline CDR1 and CDR2: LGHNA and YSLEER. CDR3 protein: CASSQVAGNTEAFF. CDR3 nucleotides: TGCGCCAGCAGCCAAGTAGCTGGTAACACTGAAGCTTTCTTT.

The CDR3 nucleotides read TGTGCCAGTAGTCTCGGACAGGCCGCGAACACCGGGGAGCTGTTTTTT. Amino acid sequence: CASSLGQAANTGELFF. The rearrangement links TRBV19 to TRBJ2-2; 7 bases are shared with TRBD1. The CDR3 consists of 16 residues. V gave up 5 bases and J gave up 0 bases; unmatched junction bases: 6. Germline-derived CDR1 and CDR2 are LNHDA and SQIVND (reference sequence). Variable domain in full (rest from reference TRBV19 and TRBJ2-2): DGGITQSPKYLFRKEGQNVTLSCEQNLNHDAMYWYRQDPGQGLRLIYYSQIVNDFQKGDIAEGYSVSREKKESFPLTVTSAQKNPTAFYLCASSLGQAANTGELFFGEGSRLTVL.

V usage is TRBV20-1 and J usage is TRBJ2-3; either TRBD1 or TRBD2 may fit D (5 bases each). In germline, CDR1 is DFQATT, CDR2 SNEGSKA (reference sequence). This CDR3 has 11 residues. CDR3 coding DNA: TGCAGCGCGGGTGGGGCGGATACGCAGTATTTT. Encoded protein: CSAGGADTQYF.

The chain couples TRBV7-2 to TRBJ1-3, with D uncertain. V lost 1 base and J 1 base, leaving 2 bases between the germline ends. Germline-derived CDR1 and CDR2 are SGHTA and FQGNSA. This CDR3 comprises 13 residues. CDR3: CASSLGSGNTIYF. The DNA of the CDR3 is TGTGCCAGCAGCTTAGGGTCTGGAAACACCATATATTTT.

This clone was picked up a small number of times. The chain links TRBV27 to TRBJ2-5; D is uncertain. V lost 0 bases, J lost 3 bases, and 5 bases lay in between. This CDR3 spans 13 amino acids. Germline V gene data show CDR1 as MNHEY and CDR2 as SMNVEV (reference sequence). The CDR3 loop is CASSLSAEETQYF. CDR3 nucleotides: TGTGCCAGCAGTTTATCCGCGGAAGAGACCCAGTACTTC.

The J gene is TRBJ2-4, the V gene TRBV7-9, with 9 bases fitting TRBD1. Germline V lookup: CDR1 SEHNR, CDR2 FQNEAQ (reference sequence). This CDR3 has 15 amino acids. Unmatched junction bases numbered 7, after V lost 4 bases and J lost 6 bases. The DNA of the CDR3 is TGTGCCAGCAGCTCTGGACAGGGGATCAGAAACATTCAGTACTTC. Translating gives CASSSGQGIRNIQYF. Variable domain in full (rest from reference TRBV7-9 and TRBJ2-4): DTGVSQNPRHKITKRGQNVTFRCDPISEHNRLYWYRQTLGQGPEFLTYFQNEAQLEKSRLLSDRFSAERPKGSFSTLEIQRTEQGDSAMYLCASSSGQGIRNIQYFGAGTRLSVL.

The chain combines TRBV5-1 with TRBJ2-7; 8 bases fit TRBD2. Germline V gene data show CDR1 as SGHRS and CDR2 as YFSETQ. The CDR3 covers 14 residues. Trimming removed 0 bases from V and 2 bases from J; junction bases left unmatched: 1. The chain's CDR3 is CASSLVRGAYEQYF. CDR3 bases: TGCGCCAGCAGCTTGGTGCGGGGGGCCTACGAGCAGTACTTC.

This chain joins TRBV5-5 and TRBJ1-5; possibly TRBD1 for D (6 bases). The CDR3 covers 14 residues. The germline gives CDR1 SGHKS, CDR2 YYEKEE (reference sequence). V was pared by 2 bases and J by 3 bases, with 9 bases between. CDR3 sequence: CASSFSGVNQPQHF. The CDR3 DNA sequence: TGTGCCAGCAGCTTTTCAGGGGTCAATCAGCCCCAGCATTTT. The variable domain in full, completed from reference TRBV5-5 and TRBJ1-5, reads DAGVTQSPTHLIKTRGQQVTLRCSPISGHKSVSWYQQVLGQGPQFIFQYYEKEERGRGNFPDRFSARQFPNYSSELNVNALLLGDSALYLCASSFSGVNQPQHFGDGTRLSIL.

The rearrangement links TRBV28 to TRBJ1-5, with 12 nucleotides matching TRBD1. The CDR3 totals 17 residues. V lost 1 base, J lost 3 bases, and 4 bases stayed unmatched. Germline loops: CDR1 MDHEN, CDR2 SYDVKM. The CDR3 DNA reads TGTGCCAGCAGTTTATATGGGACAGGGGGCGACAATCAGCCCCAGCATTTT. Its translation: CASSLYGTGGDNQPQHF.

The J gene is TRBJ2-5, the V gene TRBV7-2; 7 bases map to TRBD2. Germline CDR1 reads SGHTA; CDR2 reads FQGNSA. V was pared by 5 bases and J by 0 bases, with 6 bases of the junction left unmatched. The CDR3 spans 15 residues. CDR3 DNA sequence: TGTGCCAGCAGCATTTCCAGCGGGAACCAAGAGACCCAGTACTTC. It codes for CASSISSGNQETQYF.